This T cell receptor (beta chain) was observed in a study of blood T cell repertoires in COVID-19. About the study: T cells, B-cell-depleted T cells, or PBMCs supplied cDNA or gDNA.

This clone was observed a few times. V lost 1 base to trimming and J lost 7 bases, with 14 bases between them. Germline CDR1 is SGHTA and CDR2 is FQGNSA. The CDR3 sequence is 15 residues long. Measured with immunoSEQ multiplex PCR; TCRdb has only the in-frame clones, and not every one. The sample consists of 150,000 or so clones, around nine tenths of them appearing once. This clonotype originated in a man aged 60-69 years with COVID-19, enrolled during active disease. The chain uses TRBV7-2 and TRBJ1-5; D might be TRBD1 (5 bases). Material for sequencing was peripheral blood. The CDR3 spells CASSLDQGSAQPQHF. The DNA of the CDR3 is TGTGCCAGCAGCTTAGACCAGGGATCGGCACAGCCCCAGCATTTT.